Presented here are 22 T cell receptor beta chains from one specimen sequenced in a study of low-dose radiotherapy and immunotherapy resistance in tumors. Primers targeting TRAV and TRBV primed first-strand cDNA, covering alpha and beta chains. Over approximately 20 PCR cycles, TCRs were amplified from a constant-region primer and V-primer adapter. TCRdb reprocessed the reads via MiXCR and lists one record per CDR3 protein. The sample has around 80,000 distinct CDR3 sequences; less than 20% are singletons. Documented time point: after trial treatment. Treatment: LDRT plus nivolumab, ipilimumab, low-dose cyclophosphamide and aspirin (RACIN trial). The starting material was PBMCs, obtained after low-dose radiotherapy plus immunotherapy. The receptor source for this set is a male donor with prostate cancer.

In its sample, this clonotype was seen many times. The chain has TRBV4-1 and TRBJ1-1, with a weak D call TRBD1 (5 bases). CDR1 and CDR2 from the germline V gene are MGHRA and YSYEKL. V shed 3 bases and J shed 0 bases, with 11 bases lying between them. This CDR3 is 15 amino acids long. CDR3 amino acids: CASSHATGLNTEAFF. DNA for the CDR3: TGCGCCAGCAGCCATGCTACAGGTTTGAACACTGAAGCTTTCTTT.

This clonotype has a count of ten or more. The chain recombines TRBV7-8 with TRBJ1-2; D remains ambiguous. Per germline, CDR1 SGHVS and CDR2 FQNEAQ. The CDR3 has 13 amino acids. V was pared by 3 bases and J by 4 bases, with 9 bases between. The CDR3 sequence: CASSLSSLYGYTF. The CDR3 DNA reads as TGTGCCAGCAGCTTGTCTTCACTCTATGGCTACACCTTC.

About this clonotype: A read error likely explains this, since a far larger clone differs by one base. The chain employs TRBV7-2 and TRBJ2-1; either TRBD1 or TRBD2 may fit D (5 bases each). This CDR3 has 15 residues. V was trimmed by 5 bases and J by 0 bases, leaving 11 bases between them. Germline V gene lookup returns CDR1 SGHTA and CDR2 FQGNSA. The CDR3 bases are TGTGCCAGCAGCGAGGGACGAAGCTCCTACAATGAGCAGTTCTTC. Residues: CASSEGRSSYNEQFF.

Many counts were recorded for this clonotype. CDR3 in DNA: TGTGCCAGCAGCTTAGGGGCGACTAGCGGGAGGTCAAATGAGCAGTTCTTC. Protein product: CASSLGATSGRSNEQFF. The chain employs TRBV7-9 and TRBJ2-1; 13 positions agree with TRBD2. The V segment lost 1 base and the J segment 7 bases; nucleotides outside the gene matches: 7. Germline V lookup: CDR1 SEHNR, CDR2 FQNEAQ (reference sequence). The length of the CDR3 is 17 residues.

This clonotype was recorded many times. The chain is built from TRBV7-6 and TRBJ2-3, with D possibly TRBD2 on 5 matching bases. CDR1 SGHVS and CDR2 FNYEAQ come from the germline V gene. The CDR3 has 18 residues. V dropped 0 bases and J dropped 0 bases, with 16 bases sitting between them. The CDR3 DNA reads as TGTGCCAGCAGCTTAGCGGTTAATTTACGGGGTAGCACAGATACGCAGTATTTT. It is translated as CASSLAVNLRGSTDTQYF.

The chain is built from TRBV11-2 and TRBJ2-5; maybe TRBD1 (5 bases). CDR1 and CDR2 (germline): SGHAT, FQNNGV. This CDR3 region has 14 residues. With 4 bases removed from V and 1 base from J, the gap between germline ends came to 10 bases. CDR3 sequence reads: CASSSDRRQETQYF. CDR3 nucleotide sequence: TGTGCCAGCAGCTCAGACAGACGCCAAGAGACCCAGTACTTC.

This clonotype appeared many times. The J gene is TRBJ2-3, the V gene TRBV5-4; TRBD1 might be the D (5 bases). CDR1 is SGHNT, CDR2 YYREEE, per germline (reference sequence). Deletions cut 4 bases from V and 1 base from J, with 13 bases between. The CDR3 runs to 15 residues. As DNA, the CDR3 is TGTGCCAGCAGCCGAGACAGTACAGGCACAGATACGCAGTATTTT. Its protein product is CASSRDSTGTDTQYF.

This clonotype has only a few counts. The V gene is TRBV30, the J gene TRBJ1-5, with 8 bases lining up with TRBD1. Per germline, CDR1 GTSNPN and CDR2 SVGIG (reference sequence). The V and J ends lost 2 bases and 7 bases, in that order; junction bases with no gene match: 7. The CDR3 is made up of 14 amino acids. Written as DNA, the CDR3 is TGTGCCTGGAGTTGGACAGGGATCAACCAGCCCCAGCATTTT. It is translated as CAWSWTGINQPQHF.

In the case of this clonotype: With a far larger clone one base away, a read error is the likely cause. This chain links TRBV4-1 with TRBJ2-1; 9 bases align to TRBD1. Per the germline V gene, CDR1 is MGHRA and CDR2 is YSYEKL. V trimming: 1 base; J trimming: 10 bases; junction bases outside the gene matches: 8. The CDR3 extends over 15 amino acids. The DNA for the CDR3 is TGCGCCAGCAGCCAAGGACAGGGGGGTACCTACGAGCAGTTCTTC. This codes for CASSQGQGGTYEQFF.

The chain has TRBV6-8 and TRBJ2-6, with a tentative D call TRBD1 (5 bases). The V end was cut by 10 bases, the J end by 0 bases, with 10 bases between. CDR1 and CDR2 (germline): MNHGY, SAAAGT. The length of the CDR3 is 14 residues. CDR3 region: CATNQGSGANVLTF. The CDR3 DNA sequence: TGTGCCACTAATCAGGGCTCTGGGGCCAACGTCCTGACTTTC.

In regard to this clonotype: A read error is the likely source, as a far larger clone sits one nucleotide away. The CDR3 DNA sequence: TGTGCCAGCAACCGCCGGGAGGACCAAGAGACCCAGTTCTTC. Its protein product is CASNRREDQETQFF. The rearrangement links TRBV28 to TRBJ2-1, with 7 bases fitting TRBD2. Per the germline V gene, CDR1 is MDHEN and CDR2 is SYDVKM. With 7 bases clipped from V and 13 bases from J, the junction kept 16 bases outside the gene matches. The CDR3 totals 14 residues.

This clonotype showed up many times. V usage is TRBV11-2 and J usage is TRBJ2-3, with 8 positions matching TRBD1. The CDR3 runs to 15 residues. Looked up from germline, CDR1 is SGHAT and CDR2 is FQNNGV. V lost 4 bases to trimming and J lost 1 base; unmatched junction nucleotides: 4. As DNA, the CDR3 is TGTGCCAGCAGCTCAGGACAGGGTCGCACAGATACGCAGTATTTT. Its translation is CASSSGQGRTDTQYF.

This clonotype has ten or more counts. This rearrangement joins TRBV10-3 to TRBJ2-5, with D uncertain. The CDR3 length is 14 residues. Germline CDR1 and CDR2: ENHRY and SYGVKD. Trimming took 6 bases from V and 4 from J, leaving 15 bases between them. CDR3 sequence reads: CAIRPLPGSETQYF. CDR3 in DNA: TGTGCCATCAGGCCTCTTCCCGGTTCAGAGACCCAGTACTTC.

V and J are TRBV28 and TRBJ1-3; TRBD1 matches 7 bases. With V trimmed by 8 bases and J by 1 base, 5 bases remained unmatched. The CDR3 has 14 residues. Germline V gives CDR1 MDHEN, CDR2 SYDVKM. The CDR3 region has the DNA TGTGCCAGCGGAGCGACAGGGTCTGGAAACACCATATATTTT. Protein product: CASGATGSGNTIYF.

This clonotype came up many times. The chain links TRBV24-1 to TRBJ2-2; tentatively, D is TRBD1 (9 bases). Trimming shortened V by 6 bases and J by 0 bases, and 19 bases separated the two germline ends. The CDR3 extends over 18 amino acids. CDR1 and CDR2 from the germline V gene are KGHDR and SFDVKD. CDR3 loop: CATSPAGGQGANTGELFF. DNA for the CDR3: TGTGCCACCAGTCCCGCGGGGGGACAGGGAGCGAACACCGGGGAGCTGTTTTTT.

This clonotype was counted at least ten times. The chain links TRBV28 to TRBJ2-1; 7 bases fit TRBD1. Per germline, CDR1 MDHEN and CDR2 SYDVKM. This CDR3 is built from 14 residues. After removal of 6 bases from V and 2 bases from J, the junction contained 4 bases not matched to a gene. The CDR3 bases are TGTGCCAGCAGCCGACAGGGAGCCTACAATGAGCAGTTCTTC. Translating gives CASSRQGAYNEQFF.

A note on this clonotype: A single base is all that separates this from a far larger clone, so a read error is likely. The chain recombines TRBV10-3 with TRBJ1-1; 11 bases line up with TRBD1. The V gene's germline CDR1 is ENHRY and CDR2 SYGVKD. The CDR3 sequence is 14 residues long. The V and J ends lost 4 bases and 4 bases, in that order; junction bases with no gene match: 2. Written as DNA, the CDR3 is TGTGCCATCAGTGCCGGGACAGGGGGCACTGAAGCTTTCTTT. Translated: CAISAGTGGTEAFF.

This clonotype was recorded many times. The chain carries TRBV7-9 and TRBJ1-1; D not certain. Germline values: CDR1 SEHNR, CDR2 FQNEAQ (reference sequence). V was trimmed by 6 bases and J by 1 base, leaving 9 bases between them. The CDR3 length is 13 residues. The CDR3 sequence: CASRAISNTEAFF. Here the CDR3 DNA reads TGTGCCAGCAGGGCTATTTCGAACACTGAAGCTTTCTTT.

As concerns this clonotype: This sequence may be a read error, since a much larger clone differs from it by one base. The rearrangement joins TRBV7-2 to TRBJ1-5, with no clear D. Germline loops: CDR1 SGHTA, CDR2 FQGNSA. There are 13 residues in the CDR3. V dropped 6 bases and J dropped 0 bases, with 6 bases sitting between them. CDR3 region: CASRKNSNQPQHF. The CDR3 nucleotides read TGTGCCAGCAGAAAAAATAGCAATCAGCCCCAGCATTTT.

Worth noting for this clonotype: A much more abundant neighbour one base away suggests this may be a read error. CDR3 DNA: TGCGCCAGCAGCGCAGCGAAAGGGGGACCTTCGAGGGAGCAGTGCTTC. Amino acids: CASSAAKGGPSREQCF. The chain recombines TRBV5-1 with TRBJ2-7; TRBD1 might be the D (6 bases). Germline lookup yields CDR1 SGHRS and CDR2 YFSETQ. The CDR3 has 16 residues.

In the case of this clonotype: The likely explanation is a read error, given a far larger clone one base away. The V gene is TRBV12-2, the J gene TRBJ2-5. TRBV12-2 is given as a pseudogene. The CDR3 runs 11 residues. The CDR3 DNA reads as TGTGCCGGCAGCTTCACCTGGGCCCAGTACTTC. Translating gives CAGSFTWAQYF.

Many counts were recorded for this clonotype. V gene TRBV4-3 combines with J gene TRBJ1-4; D is perhaps TRBD1 (6 bases). Germline CDR1 LGHNA, CDR2 YSLEER. The CDR3 runs to 14 residues. V was trimmed by 4 bases and J by 3 bases, leaving 9 bases between them. The CDR3 region has the DNA TGCGCCAGCAGCCGGAGACAGGCTAATGAAAAACTGTTTTTT. As protein: CASSRRQANEKLFF.